This TCR beta chain appears in the sequencing data of a study of T cell repertoires in cytomegalovirus infection. Background on the study: It can be stated that public TCR beta signatures indicated CMV infection as well as a matching HLA type. Notes on the study in general: People with CMV and the relevant HLA were identified by cumulative public TCR beta family frequency. Ex vivo responses were dominated by HLA-C-restricted CMV-specific TCR beta clonotypes.

TCRdb called the reads again in MiXCR, with one record for every CDR3 protein. Here the sample spans some 110,000 distinct CDR3 sequences, 10% being singletons. The table lists this clonotype with many counts. Antigen unknown. The sequencing sample was made of PBMCs, sequenced either directly or after in vitro stimulation (not recorded which). This TCR was sampled from a human donor in good health (CMV status not recorded). Some clones in this sample may be carry-over from other donors' samples.

CDR3 loop: CASIPSDRDPGQPQHF. CDR3 DNA sequence: TGTGCCAGCATCCCCAGTGACCGGGACCCAGGTCAGCCCCAGCATTTT. The V and J genes are TRBV5-6 and TRBJ1-5; tentative D call: TRBD1 (5 bases). The CDR3 totals 16 residues. Germline V gene sequence: CDR1 SGHDT, CDR2 YYEEEE. With 6 bases removed from V and 6 bases from J, the gap between germline ends came to 22 bases.